This T cell receptor beta chain stems from a study of T-cell memory formation after mild COVID-19. J lost 0 bases, V lost 1 base, and 7 bases had no gene match. The germline gives CDR1 SGHVS, CDR2 FQNEAQ. The CDR3 has 18 amino acids. The study, taken as a whole, reports: The pre-infection memory compartment contained some responding clones, suggesting cross-reactive memory joined.

This clonotype was recorded a few times. The antigen is unknown. TCRdb redid the calling of the 5' RACE reads with MiXCR, one entry per CDR3 protein. The sample holds hundreds of thousands of distinct CDR3 sequences, 24% seen once. This TCR was recovered from an adult woman who had mild COVID-19 (a few samples of this study predate the infection). Cell type and time point are not known. The specimen sequenced was PBMCs or a T cell subset sorted from them (not recorded which). This chain links TRBV7-8 with TRBJ2-4, with TRBD1 matching 9 bases. The CDR3 bases are TGTGCCAGCAGCTTAGATGGACAGGGGAGGGTAGCCAAAAACATTCAGTACTTC. Protein: CASSLDGQGRVAKNIQYF.